This entry is about one TCR beta chain. The sample belongs to a study of blood T cell repertoires in COVID-19. Assay used: immunoSEQ multiplex PCR; TCRdb lists only in-frame clones, some missing. In the table there are roughly 73,000 clones, about four fifths of which are singletons. The receptor was derived from a man aged 65 to 79 with acute or convalescent COVID-19. The sequenced sample consisted of peripheral blood.

CDR3: CASSPEGQGNQPQHF. CDR3 sequence (DNA): TGTGCCAGCAGCCCCGAGGGACAGGGCAATCAGCCCCAGCATTTT. V usage is TRBV9 and J usage is TRBJ1-5; 8 nucleotides line up with TRBD1. The CDR3 has 15 amino acids. Germline V lookup: CDR1 SGDLS, CDR2 YYNGEE. The V gene end was trimmed by 4 bases and the J gene end by 2 bases; junction bases not matched to a gene: 5.